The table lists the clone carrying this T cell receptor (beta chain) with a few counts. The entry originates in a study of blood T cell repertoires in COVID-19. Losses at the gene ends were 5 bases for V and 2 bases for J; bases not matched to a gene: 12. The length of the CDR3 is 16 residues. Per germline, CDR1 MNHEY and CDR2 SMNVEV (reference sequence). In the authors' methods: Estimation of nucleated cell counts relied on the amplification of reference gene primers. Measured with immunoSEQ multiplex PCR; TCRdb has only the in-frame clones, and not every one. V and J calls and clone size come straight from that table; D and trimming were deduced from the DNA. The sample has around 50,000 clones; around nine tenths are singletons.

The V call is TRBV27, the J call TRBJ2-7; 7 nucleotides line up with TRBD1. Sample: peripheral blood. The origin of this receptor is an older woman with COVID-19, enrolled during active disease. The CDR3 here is CASSPHETGKPYEQYF. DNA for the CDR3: TGTGCCAGCAGTCCCCACGAGACAGGGAAGCCCTACGAGCAGTACTTC.